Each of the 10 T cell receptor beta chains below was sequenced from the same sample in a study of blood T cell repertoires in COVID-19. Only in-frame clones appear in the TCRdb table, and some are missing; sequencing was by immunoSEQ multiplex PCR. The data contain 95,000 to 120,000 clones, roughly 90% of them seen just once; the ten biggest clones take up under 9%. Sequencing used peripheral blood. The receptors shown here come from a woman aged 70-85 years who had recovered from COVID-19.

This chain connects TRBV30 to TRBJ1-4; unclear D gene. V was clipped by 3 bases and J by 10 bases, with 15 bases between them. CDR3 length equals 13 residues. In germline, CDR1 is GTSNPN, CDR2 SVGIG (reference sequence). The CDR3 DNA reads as TGTGCCTGGAGGGCGACGATCGCGGGAAAACTGTTTTTT. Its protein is CAWRATIAGKLFF.

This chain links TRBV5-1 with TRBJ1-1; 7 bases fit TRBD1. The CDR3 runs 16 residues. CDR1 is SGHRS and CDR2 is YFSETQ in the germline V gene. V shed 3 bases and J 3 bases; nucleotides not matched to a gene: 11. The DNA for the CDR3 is TGCGCCAGCAGCTCGGGACAGCCTACTGGGTACACTGAAGCTTTCTTT. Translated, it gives CASSSGQPTGYTEAFF.

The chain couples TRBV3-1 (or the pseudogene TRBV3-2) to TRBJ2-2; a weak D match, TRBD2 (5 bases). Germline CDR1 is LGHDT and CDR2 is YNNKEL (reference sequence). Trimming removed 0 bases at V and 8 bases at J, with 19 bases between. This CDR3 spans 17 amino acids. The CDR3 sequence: CASSQDWEQRLRGELFF. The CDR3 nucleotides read TGTGCCAGCAGCCAAGATTGGGAGCAGCGGCTACGGGGGGAGCTGTTTTTT.

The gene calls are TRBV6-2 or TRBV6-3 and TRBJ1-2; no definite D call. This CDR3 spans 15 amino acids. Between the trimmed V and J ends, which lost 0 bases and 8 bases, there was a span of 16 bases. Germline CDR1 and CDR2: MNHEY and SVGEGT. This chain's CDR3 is CASSYSMFVQRGYTF. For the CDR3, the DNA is TGTGCCAGCAGTTACTCGATGTTTGTCCAGCGAGGCTACACCTTC.

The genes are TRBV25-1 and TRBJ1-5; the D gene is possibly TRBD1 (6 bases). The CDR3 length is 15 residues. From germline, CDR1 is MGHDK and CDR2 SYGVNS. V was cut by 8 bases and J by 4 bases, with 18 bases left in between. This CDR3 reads CASVAPGDKNQPQHF. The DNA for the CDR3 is TGTGCCAGCGTGGCCCCAGGGGATAAGAATCAGCCCCAGCATTTT.

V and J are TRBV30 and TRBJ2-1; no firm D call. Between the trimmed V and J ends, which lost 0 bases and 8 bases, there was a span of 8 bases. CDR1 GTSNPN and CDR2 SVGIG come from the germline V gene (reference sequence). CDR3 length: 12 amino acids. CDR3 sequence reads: CAWSVYSHEQFF. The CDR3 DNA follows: TGTGCCTGGAGTGTATACTCCCATGAGCAGTTCTTC.

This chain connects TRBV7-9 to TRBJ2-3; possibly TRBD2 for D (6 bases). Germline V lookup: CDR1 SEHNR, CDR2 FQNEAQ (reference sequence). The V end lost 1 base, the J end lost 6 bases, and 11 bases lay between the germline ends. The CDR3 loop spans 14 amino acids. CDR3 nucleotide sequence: TGTGCCAGCAGCTTAGGCGGGGCTTGGGATACGCAGTATTTT. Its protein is CASSLGGAWDTQYF.

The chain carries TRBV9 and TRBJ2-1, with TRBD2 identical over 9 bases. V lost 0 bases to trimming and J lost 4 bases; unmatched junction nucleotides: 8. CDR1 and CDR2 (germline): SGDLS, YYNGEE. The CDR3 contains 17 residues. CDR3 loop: CASSVEWLAGRYNEQFF. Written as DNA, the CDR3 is TGTGCCAGCAGCGTAGAGTGGCTAGCGGGGAGGTACAATGAGCAGTTCTTC.

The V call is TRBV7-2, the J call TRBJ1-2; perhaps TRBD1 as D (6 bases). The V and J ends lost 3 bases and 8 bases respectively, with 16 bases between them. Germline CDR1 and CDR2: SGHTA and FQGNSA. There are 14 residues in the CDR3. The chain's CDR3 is CASSFPGTRYGYTF. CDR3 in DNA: TGTGCCAGCAGCTTCCCAGGGACACGCTACGGCTACACCTTC.

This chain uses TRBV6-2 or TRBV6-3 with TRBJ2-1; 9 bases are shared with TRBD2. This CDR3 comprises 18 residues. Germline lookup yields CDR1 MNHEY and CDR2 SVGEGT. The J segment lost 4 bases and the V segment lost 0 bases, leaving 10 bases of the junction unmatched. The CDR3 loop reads CASSYSRWGGRAYNEQFF. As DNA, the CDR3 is TGTGCCAGCAGTTACTCACGCTGGGGCGGGAGGGCATACAATGAGCAGTTCTTC.